A single TCR beta chain is shown here with its context. The antigen is unknown. The sample belongs to a study of CD4+ T cells in melanoma. Clones were sequenced by immunoSEQ multiplex PCR, and TCRdb holds only the in-frame ones, with some missing. In the table there are roughly 15,000 clones, about 70% of which are singletons. V was trimmed by 5 bases and J by 5 bases, leaving 10 bases between them. The germline gives CDR1 MNHEY, CDR2 SVGAGI. This CDR3 is 13 amino acids long. General observations from the study: Neoantigen-specific CD4+ T cells in melanoma reportedly had diverse differentiation states. CD8+ T cell, macrophage and B cell function reportedly correlated with neoantigen-specific CD4+ T cells.

This TCR was recovered from a human donor with melanoma. The chain employs TRBV6-5 and TRBJ1-5; D gene unclear. The sample was cells from a culture (not recorded whether cultured in vitro). The CDR3 region has the DNA TGTGCCAGCAGTGAAACCCTAGATCAGCCCCAGCATTTT. This gives the protein CASSETLDQPQHF.